This T cell receptor beta chain was documented in a study of Tregs in tolerant kidney transplant recipients. This CDR3 spans 13 amino acids. Germline loops: CDR1 MNHNS, CDR2 SASEGT. V was clipped by 6 bases and J by 4 bases, with 13 bases between them. Data came from immunoSEQ multiplex PCR; TCRdb stores just in-frame clones and leaves some out. The profile shows some 110,000 clones, approximately 90% of them singletons. The sequence derives from a human donor in good health. The chain uses TRBV6-1 and TRBJ2-7; D is possibly TRBD2 (5 bases). Sequenced sample: CD4+ T cells from blood. The DNA of the CDR3 is TGTGCCAGCAGGACAAGGGAGCCATACGAGCAGTACTTC. Protein: CASRTREPYEQYF.